This TCR beta chain was recorded in a study of OX40 agonist ivuxolimab in advanced cancers. Study results and limitations: Partial responders dosed at 0.1-3.0 mg/kg displayed clonal expansion ranking among the lowest. There were also nonresponders showing low normalized T-cell clonal expansion.

Method: immunoSEQ multiplex PCR; TCRdb's copy keeps in-frame clones and lacks some. The data show tens of thousands of clones, 88% seen once. Details on this clone: The antigen is not known.

Enrollment shut out patients with autoimmune disease history or systemic immunosuppression. The input for sequencing was CD4+ or CD8+ T cells sorted from blood, taken in a trial of the OX40 agonist ivuxolimab. The source is an adult with an advanced solid tumor such as melanoma, head and neck, liver or kidney cancer.

The CDR3 loop reads CASSPLSTLAGAAASIHEQYF. DNA for the CDR3: TGTGCCAGCAGCCCACTCTCCACTTTAGCGGGGGCTGCCGCCTCTATTCACGAGCAGTACTTC. The chain is built from TRBV7-8 and TRBJ2-5; 9 bases are a match to TRBD2. The J call is doubtful: the DNA matches TRBJ2-7 better. The germline CDR1 and CDR2 sequences are SGHVS and FQNEAQ. CDR3 length: 21 amino acids.